This TCR beta chain emerged from a study of STAT5B mutations in CD4+ large granular lymphocyte leukemia. The germline CDR1 and CDR2 sequences are SGHRS and YFSETQ. CDR3 length: 15 residues. V trimming: 0 bases; J trimming: 3 bases; junction bases outside the gene matches: 3. The assay was run at survey level. The repertoire was sequenced with immunoSEQ multiplex PCR; TCRdb's copy has only in-frame clones and lacks some. The sample includes about 40,000 clones, roughly four fifths of them seen just once. To note about this clone: Its antigen is not known.

Whole-study findings and limits: Top patient clones used TRBV06 genes more often: 8/27 versus 2/35 in controls. No patients shared main leukemic clonotypes, though around 25% appeared at low frequency elsewhere.

This receptor was identified in a human donor in good health. The chain uses TRBV5-1 and TRBJ2-1; the match to TRBD2 covers 7 bases. Sequenced material: CD4+ T cells from blood buffy coats. CDR3 region: CASSLGLADYNEQFF. In DNA form, the CDR3 reads TGCGCCAGCAGCTTGGGGCTAGCGGACTACAATGAGCAGTTCTTC.